This T cell receptor beta chain was observed in a study of T cell changes during pregnancy in multiple sclerosis. This clone was seen a single time. This CDR3 has 14 residues. Germline V lookup: CDR1 SGHRS, CDR2 YFSETQ. V was pared by 5 bases and J by 7 bases, with 6 bases of the junction left unmatched. The method was immunoSEQ multiplex PCR; TCRdb's version includes in-frame clones alone and lacks a portion of them. The sample shows about 59,000 clones, roughly 90% of them seen only once. The chain combines TRBV5-1 with TRBJ1-6; 7 bases are shared with TRBD1. The material sequenced was peripheral blood, taken in the third trimester of pregnancy. This clonotype was obtained from a female donor in good health, enrolled as a control in a pregnancy study. CDR3 DNA: TGCGCCAGCAGTCCCGGGACAGCCAATTCACCCCTCCACTTT. This sequence encodes CASSPGTANSPLHF.